This T cell receptor (beta chain) was sequenced in a study of shared clonotypes between healthy human individuals. The germline V gene encodes CDR1 ENHRY and CDR2 SYGVKD. This CDR3 has 16 residues. With 4 bases removed from V and 5 bases from J, the gap between germline ends came to 21 bases. The protocol was immunoSEQ multiplex PCR, while the TCRdb copy is restricted to in-frame clones and leaves out a portion. This sample has roughly 2.1 million clones; about 92% occur once, and the top ten carry more than 1.5%. Notes on this clone: The antigen remains undetermined.

Study observations and caveats: The generation probabilities recorded for non-shared clonotypes fell below those of clonotypes shared by all four donors.

Terminally differentiated effector memory CD45RA+ cells were left out of the naive CD8 fraction, which was CD45RO-negative and positively selected for CCR7. This TCR derives from a man aged 18 to 30 in good health. Some clones in this sample may be carry-over from other donors' samples. Sequencing input: naive CD8+ T cells from PBMCs. The chain uses TRBV10-3 and TRBJ2-7; weak D call: TRBD2 (6 bases). The CDR3 loop is CAISAKIQGGPNEQYF. CDR3 nucleotides: TGTGCCATCAGTGCCAAAATCCAGGGAGGACCTAACGAGCAGTACTTC.